This T cell receptor beta chain comes out of a study of cytomegalovirus exposure and HLA in healthy donors. Findings and limits, study-wide: Rare sequences made up most TCRs, while some public TCRs were found in many donors.

Data came from immunoSEQ multiplex PCR; TCRdb stores just in-frame clones and leaves some out. The sample contains fewer than 250,000 clones, approximately 85% of which appear only once. V lost 0 bases and J lost 3, with 9 bases in between. CDR1 and CDR2 from the germline V gene are SGHDN and FVKESK. The CDR3 contains 14 residues. These donors were members of the roughly 120-subject validation cohort, a group separate from the roughly 670-subject first cohort. Concerning this clone: Its matching antigen is unknown.

This TCR was recovered from a woman aged 18 to 35 in good health and CMV-seronegative. The chain joins TRBV14 to TRBJ2-7, with D unclear. The sequenced sample consisted of PBMCs. This chain's CDR3 is CASSQESQRYEQYF. In nucleotides, the CDR3 is TGTGCCAGCAGCCAAGAAAGTCAGCGCTACGAGCAGTACTTC.